One sample yielded the 2 T cell receptor beta chains listed below, sequenced in a study of blood T cell repertoires in COVID-19. Sequencing used immunoSEQ multiplex PCR; TCRdb keeps in-frame clones, though not all of them. The table has about 210,000 clones, roughly 87% seen once. The sample was PBMCs or T cells enriched from blood (not recorded which). The receptors stem from a man between 18 and 29 years old with acute COVID-19.

This clone appeared a single time. This rearrangement joins TRBV4-3 to TRBJ2-7, with D tentatively TRBD1 (6 bases). The CDR3 consists of 15 residues. Germline CDR1 and CDR2: LGHNA and YSLEER. The ends were cut back, 6 bases at V and 0 bases at J, with 15 bases in the middle. The CDR3 loop is CASSQYRDISYEQYF. In DNA, the CDR3 is TGCGCCAGCAGTCAGTACCGGGACATCTCCTACGAGCAGTACTTC.

V and J are TRBV4-1 and TRBJ2-1; D is perhaps TRBD2 (5 bases). The CDR3 sequence is 14 residues long. Trimming took 4 bases from V and 6 from J, leaving 13 bases between them. Germline CDR1 reads MGHRA; CDR2 reads YSYEKL. CDR3 sequence reads: CASSPGWEGNEQFF. The CDR3 DNA follows: TGCGCCAGCAGCCCGGGGTGGGAAGGCAATGAGCAGTTCTTC.